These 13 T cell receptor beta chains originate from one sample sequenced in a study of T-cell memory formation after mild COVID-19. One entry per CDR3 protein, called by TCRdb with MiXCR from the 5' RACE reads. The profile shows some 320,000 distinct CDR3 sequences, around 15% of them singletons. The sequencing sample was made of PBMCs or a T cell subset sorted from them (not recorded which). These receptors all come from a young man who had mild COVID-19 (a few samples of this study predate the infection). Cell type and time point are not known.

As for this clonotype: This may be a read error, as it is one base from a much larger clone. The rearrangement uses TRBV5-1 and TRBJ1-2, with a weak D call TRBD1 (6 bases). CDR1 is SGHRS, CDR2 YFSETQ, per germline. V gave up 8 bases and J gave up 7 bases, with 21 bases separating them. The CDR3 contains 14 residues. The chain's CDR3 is CARSVTSGGRGYTF. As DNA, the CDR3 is TGCGCCAGAAGCGTAACATCGGGGGGCCGTGGCTACACCTTC. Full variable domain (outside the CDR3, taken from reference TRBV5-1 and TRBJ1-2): KAGVTQTPRYLIKTRGQQVTLSCSPISGHRSVSWYQQTPGQGLQFLFEYFSETQRNKGNFPGRFSGRQFSNSRSEMNVSTLELGDSALYLCARSVTSGGRGYTFGSGTRLTVV.

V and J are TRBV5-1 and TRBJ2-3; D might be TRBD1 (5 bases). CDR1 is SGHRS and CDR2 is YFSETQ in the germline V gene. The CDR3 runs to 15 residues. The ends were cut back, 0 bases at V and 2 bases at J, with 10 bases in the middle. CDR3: CASSLEGPPTDTQYF. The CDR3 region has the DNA TGCGCCAGCAGCTTGGAGGGGCCTCCCACAGATACGCAGTATTTT.

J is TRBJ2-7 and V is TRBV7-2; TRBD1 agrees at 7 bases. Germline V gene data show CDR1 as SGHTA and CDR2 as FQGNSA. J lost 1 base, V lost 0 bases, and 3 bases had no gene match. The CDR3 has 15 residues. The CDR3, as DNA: TGTGCCAGCAGCTTAGCAAACAGGGGATCCTACGAGCAGTACTTC. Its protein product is CASSLANRGSYEQYF. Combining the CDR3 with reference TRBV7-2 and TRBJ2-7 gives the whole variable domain GAGVSQSPSNKVTEKGKDVELRCDPISGHTALYWYRQSLGQGLEFLIYFQGNSAPDKSGLPSDRFSAERTGGSVSTLTIQRTQQEDSAVYLCASSLANRGSYEQYFGPGTRLTVT.

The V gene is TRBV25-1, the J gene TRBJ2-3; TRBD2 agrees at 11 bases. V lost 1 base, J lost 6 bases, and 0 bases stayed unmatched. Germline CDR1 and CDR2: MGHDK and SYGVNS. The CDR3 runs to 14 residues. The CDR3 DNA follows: TGTGCCAGCAGTGAATCTAGCGGGGGGGATACGCAGTATTTT. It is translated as CASSESSGGDTQYF.

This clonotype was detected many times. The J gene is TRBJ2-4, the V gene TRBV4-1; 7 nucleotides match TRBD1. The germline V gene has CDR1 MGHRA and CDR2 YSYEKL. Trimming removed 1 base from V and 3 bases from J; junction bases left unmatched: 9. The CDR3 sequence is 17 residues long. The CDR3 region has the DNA TGCGCCAGCAGCCAAGGGCCCGCAGGGGGAGACAAAAACATTCAGTACTTC. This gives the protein CASSQGPAGGDKNIQYF.

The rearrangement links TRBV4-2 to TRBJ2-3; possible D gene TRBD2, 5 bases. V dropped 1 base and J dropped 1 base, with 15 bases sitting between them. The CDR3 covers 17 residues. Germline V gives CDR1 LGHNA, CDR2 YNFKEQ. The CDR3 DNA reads TGTGCCAGCAGCCAAGTATCTTCTAGCTTGGGCACAGATACGCAGTATTTT. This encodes CASSQVSSSLGTDTQYF.

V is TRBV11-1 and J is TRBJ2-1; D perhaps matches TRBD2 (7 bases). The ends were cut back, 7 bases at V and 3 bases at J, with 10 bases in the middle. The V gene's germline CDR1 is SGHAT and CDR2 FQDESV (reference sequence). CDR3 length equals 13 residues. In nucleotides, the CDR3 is TGTGCCAGCATGGGAGGGGGCTACAATGAGCAGTTCTTC. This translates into CASMGGGYNEQFF.

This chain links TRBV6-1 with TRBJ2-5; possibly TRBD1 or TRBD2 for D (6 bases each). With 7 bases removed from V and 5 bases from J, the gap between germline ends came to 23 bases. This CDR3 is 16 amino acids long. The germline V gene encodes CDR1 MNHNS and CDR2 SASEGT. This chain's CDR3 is CASISGGIALPETQYF. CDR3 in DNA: TGTGCCAGCATCTCCGGGGGCATCGCCCTTCCCGAGACCCAGTACTTC.

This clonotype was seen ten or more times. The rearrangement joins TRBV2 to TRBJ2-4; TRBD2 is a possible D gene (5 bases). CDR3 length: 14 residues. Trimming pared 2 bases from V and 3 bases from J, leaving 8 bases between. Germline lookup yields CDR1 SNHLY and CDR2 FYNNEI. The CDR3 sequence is CASSELEVKNIQYF. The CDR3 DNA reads TGTGCCAGCAGTGAATTGGAGGTCAAAAACATTCAGTACTTC.

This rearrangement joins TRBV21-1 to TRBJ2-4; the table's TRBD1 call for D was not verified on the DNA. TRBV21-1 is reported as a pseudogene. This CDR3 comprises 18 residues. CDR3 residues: CASSKDRDSRAAKNIQYF. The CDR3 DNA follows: TGTGCCAGCAGCAAAGATCGGGACAGCCGCGCAGCCAAAAACATTCAGTACTTC.

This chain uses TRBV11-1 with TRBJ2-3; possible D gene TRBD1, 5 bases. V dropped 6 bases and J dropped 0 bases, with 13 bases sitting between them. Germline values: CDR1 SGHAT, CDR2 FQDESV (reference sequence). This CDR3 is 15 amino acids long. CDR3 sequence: CASRFTGISTDTQYF. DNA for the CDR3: TGTGCCAGCAGGTTCACAGGAATTAGCACAGATACGCAGTATTTT.

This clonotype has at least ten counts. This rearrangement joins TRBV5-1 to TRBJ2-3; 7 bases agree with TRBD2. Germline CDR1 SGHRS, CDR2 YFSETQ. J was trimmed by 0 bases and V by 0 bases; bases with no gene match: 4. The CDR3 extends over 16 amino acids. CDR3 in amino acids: CASSLGVRGSTDTQYF. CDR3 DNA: TGCGCCAGCAGCTTGGGGGTGCGGGGGAGCACAGATACGCAGTATTTT.

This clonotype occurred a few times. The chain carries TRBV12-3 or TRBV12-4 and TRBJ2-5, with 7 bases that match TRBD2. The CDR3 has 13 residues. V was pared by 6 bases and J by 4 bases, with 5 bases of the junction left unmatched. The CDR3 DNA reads TGTGCCAGCAGCATGCGGGGGAGAGAGACCCAGTACTTC. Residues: CASSMRGRETQYF.